Shown below are 21 T cell receptor beta chains from a single sample sequenced in a study of blood T cell repertoires in COVID-19. Assay: immunoSEQ multiplex PCR; the TCRdb copy retains only in-frame clones and omits some. The sample has under 300,000 clones, roughly nine tenths seen once. The sample comprised PBMCs or T cells enriched from blood (not recorded which). The receptors stem from a woman aged 30 to 39 with acute COVID-19.

The chain couples TRBV28 to TRBJ1-5; D is perhaps TRBD1 (6 bases). Trimming stripped 9 bases from V and 7 bases from J, with 19 bases between. The CDR3 extends over 14 amino acids. In germline, CDR1 is MDHEN, CDR2 SYDVKM. The CDR3 here is CASRVPGTTQPQHF. The CDR3, as DNA: TGTGCCAGTAGGGTCCCCGGGACAACCCAGCCCCAGCATTTT. Full variable domain (remainder filled in from reference TRBV28 and TRBJ1-5): DVKVTQSSRYLVKRTGEKVFLECVQDMDHENMFWYRQDPGLGLRLIYFSYDVKMKEKGDIPEGYSVSREKKERFSLILESASTNQTSMYLCASRVPGTTQPQHFGDGTRLSIL.

V and J are TRBV5-1 and TRBJ1-4; weak D call: TRBD1 (6 bases). The CDR3 extends over 13 amino acids. From germline, CDR1 is SGHRS and CDR2 YFSETQ. V dropped 5 bases and J dropped 3 bases, with 8 bases sitting between them. The chain's CDR3 is CASRGAANEKLFF. CDR3 DNA: TGCGCCAGCAGGGGGGCGGCTAATGAAAAACTGTTTTTT.

This clone was seen only once. V usage is TRBV7-9 and J usage is TRBJ2-3, with D possibly TRBD1 on 6 matching bases. Germline CDR1 is SEHNR and CDR2 is FQNEAQ (reference sequence). The CDR3 spans 16 residues. The V end lost 2 bases, the J end lost 6 bases, and 18 bases lay between the germline ends. The CDR3 DNA reads TGTGCCAGCAGCTTACCCCCACAGGGTGATTCGGATACGCAGTATTTT. This sequence encodes CASSLPPQGDSDTQYF.

This clone was observed a single time. The chain uses TRBV20-1 and TRBJ2-3; maybe TRBD2 (6 bases). V shed 3 bases and J shed 3 bases, with 13 bases lying between them. The CDR3 consists of 14 residues. Germline CDR1 and CDR2: DFQATT and SNEGSKA (reference sequence). As DNA, the CDR3 is TGCAGTGCTAGTCTCCTAGGGAGGACAGATACGCAGTATTTT. Its translation: CSASLLGRTDTQYF.

The chain links TRBV28 to TRBJ1-2, with D unresolved. Germline V gene sequence: CDR1 MDHEN, CDR2 SYDVKM. V was shortened by 3 bases and J by 8 bases, with 10 bases between the two germline ends. The CDR3 runs to 12 residues. CDR3 loop: CASSFRGNGYTF. The CDR3 nucleotides read TGTGCCAGCAGTTTCCGCGGGAACGGCTACACCTTC.

This chain connects TRBV7-2 to TRBJ1-1; 8 nucleotides agree with TRBD1. With 5 bases clipped from V and 7 bases from J, the junction kept 9 bases outside the gene matches. Germline lookup yields CDR1 SGHTA and CDR2 FQGNSA. This CDR3 is built from 14 residues. CDR3 protein: CASSTRTGNLEAFF. DNA of the CDR3: TGTGCCAGCAGCACCCGGACAGGGAATCTTGAAGCTTTCTTT.

In DNA form, the CDR3 reads TGTGCCAGCAGCGCCCCCCGGTCAGGGGGTGACTCACCCCTCCACTTT. It is translated as CASSAPRSGGDSPLHF. The genes are TRBV7-9 and TRBJ1-6; 7 bases are shared with TRBD1. V lost 5 bases to trimming and J lost 10 bases; unmatched junction nucleotides: 14. The CDR3 contains 16 residues. Germline loops: CDR1 SEHNR, CDR2 FQNEAQ (reference sequence).

The J gene is TRBJ2-2, the V gene TRBV5-1, with a weak D call TRBD2 (5 bases). The V gene lost 4 bases and the J gene lost 4 bases, with 14 bases spanning the gap. The CDR3 runs 15 residues. Germline loops: CDR1 SGHRS, CDR2 YFSETQ. The CDR3 DNA follows: TGCGCCAGCAGCCCGCCCCTAGGGAGCACCGGGGAGCTGTTTTTT. It specifies CASSPPLGSTGELFF.

J is TRBJ1-1 and V is TRBV14; 9 bases align to TRBD1. The germline gives CDR1 SGHDN, CDR2 FVKESK. CDR3 length equals 13 residues. Germline trimming cut 10 bases from V and 3 bases from J; bases unmatched to any gene: 6. As DNA, the CDR3 is TGTGCCACCAGGGACAGGGTGTACACTGAAGCTTTCTTT. Translated, it gives CATRDRVYTEAFF.

In regard to this clone: Other DNA sequences in this sample translate to the same CDR3. The V gene is TRBV24-1, the J gene TRBJ2-1, with TRBD2 identical over 10 bases. With 3 bases clipped from V and 3 bases from J, the junction kept 1 base outside the gene matches. CDR3 size: 15 residues. Per germline, CDR1 KGHDR and CDR2 SFDVKD. CDR3 in DNA: TGTGCCACCAGTGATCCTAGCGGGAGCTACAATGAGCAGTTCTTC. This codes for CATSDPSGSYNEQFF.

This sequence joins TRBV4-1 and TRBJ1-4; D is perhaps TRBD1 (5 bases). Germline V gene sequence: CDR1 MGHRA, CDR2 YSYEKL. V lost 2 bases, J lost 7 bases, and 11 bases lay in between. There are 14 residues in the CDR3. The CDR3 region has the DNA TGCGCCAGCAGCCAAACTCAGGGCTTTGAAAAACTGTTTTTT. It codes for CASSQTQGFEKLFF.

The chain is built from TRBV10-3 and TRBJ1-4; the match to TRBD1 covers 7 bases. The germline gives CDR1 ENHRY, CDR2 SYGVKD. This CDR3 is built from 13 residues. V was clipped by 8 bases and J by 4 bases; unmatched bases: 4. The CDR3 protein is CAIRTGNNEKLFF. The CDR3 DNA reads TGTGCCATCCGGACAGGAAATAATGAAAAACTGTTTTTT.

The chain couples TRBV7-9 to TRBJ2-1; 7 bases are a match to TRBD2. The CDR3 runs to 14 residues. With 5 bases clipped from V and 8 bases from J, the junction kept 9 bases outside the gene matches. From germline, CDR1 is SEHNR and CDR2 FQNEAQ (reference sequence). This chain's CDR3 is CASSLHGGFDEQFF. DNA for the CDR3: TGTGCCAGCAGCCTACACGGGGGGTTCGATGAGCAGTTCTTC.

The chain recombines TRBV20-1 with TRBJ2-7; 8 nucleotides line up with TRBD1. With V trimmed by 3 bases and J by 1 base, 8 bases remained unmatched. Germline CDR1 is DFQATT and CDR2 is SNEGSKA (reference sequence). The CDR3 has 15 amino acids. The CDR3 DNA reads as TGCAGTGCTAGTGGAGGACAGGGATTTTCCTACGAGCAGTACTTC. Residues: CSASGGQGFSYEQYF.

This chain connects TRBV5-1 to TRBJ2-5, with TRBD2 identical over 10 bases. Germline V lookup: CDR1 SGHRS, CDR2 YFSETQ. V was clipped by 0 bases and J by 1 base; unmatched bases: 6. The length of the CDR3 is 17 residues. Here the CDR3 reads CASSLAVSSGGQETQYF. DNA for the CDR3: TGCGCCAGCAGCTTGGCTGTGTCTAGCGGGGGCCAAGAGACCCAGTACTTC. Full variable domain (remainder filled in from reference TRBV5-1 and TRBJ2-5): KAGVTQTPRYLIKTRGQQVTLSCSPISGHRSVSWYQQTPGQGLQFLFEYFSETQRNKGNFPGRFSGRQFSNSRSEMNVSTLELGDSALYLCASSLAVSSGGQETQYFGPGTRLLVL.

The chain recombines TRBV9 with TRBJ2-7; 8 bases fit TRBD2. Germline V gene lookup returns CDR1 SGDLS and CDR2 YYNGEE. The CDR3 consists of 18 residues. J gave up 5 bases and V 3 bases, and 19 bases lay outside the gene matches. The CDR3 sequence is CASSEHPTEAGAGNEQYF. The CDR3 DNA follows: TGTGCCAGCAGCGAACATCCCACCGAAGCGGGAGCAGGGAACGAGCAGTACTTC.

In its sample, this clone was seen once. The chain has TRBV3-1 (or the pseudogene TRBV3-2) and TRBJ2-3, with 12 positions matching TRBD2. Germline values: CDR1 LGHDT, CDR2 YNNKEL (reference sequence). Trimming removed 4 bases from V and 6 bases from J; junction bases left unmatched: 5. The CDR3 runs 15 residues. This CDR3 reads CASSLRLAGEDTQYF. Written as DNA, the CDR3 is TGTGCCAGCAGCCTACGACTAGCGGGGGAGGATACGCAGTATTTT.

The chain couples TRBV6-5 to TRBJ1-5; the D is unclear. Germline V gene data show CDR1 as MNHEY and CDR2 as SVGAGI. Trimming pared 6 bases from V and 2 bases from J, leaving 11 bases between. This CDR3 comprises 14 residues. CDR3 coding DNA: TGTGCCAGCAGCTACCTTCAGGGCAATCAGCCCCAGCATTTT. Amino acid sequence: CASSYLQGNQPQHF.

The CDR3 DNA reads as TGTGCCAGGGCTACAGGGAGTGAGACCCAGTACTTC. Amino acid sequence: CARATGSETQYF. This chain uses TRBV2 with TRBJ2-5, with D maybe TRBD1 (6 bases). The CDR3 runs to 12 residues. Germline V CDR1 and CDR2: SNHLY, FYNNEI. V dropped 9 bases and J dropped 5 bases, with 13 bases sitting between them.

V gene TRBV4-2 combines with J gene TRBJ2-7; 10 positions match TRBD2. In germline, CDR1 is LGHNA, CDR2 YNFKEQ. V lost 2 bases and J lost 3; bases outside the gene matches: 13. This CDR3 is 18 amino acids long. The CDR3 protein is CASSQTLGASGGHYEQYF. Written as DNA, the CDR3 is TGTGCCAGCAGCCAAACTTTGGGGGCTAGCGGGGGACACTACGAGCAGTACTTC.

This clone was picked up one time. The rearrangement uses TRBV19 and TRBJ1-2, with D maybe TRBD1 (6 bases). Germline assignment: CDR1 LNHDA and CDR2 SQIVND (reference sequence). The CDR3 runs 13 residues. With 7 bases removed from V and 6 bases from J, the gap between germline ends came to 15 bases. Here the CDR3 reads CASTVTGTNGYTF. The CDR3 region has the DNA TGTGCCAGTACGGTAACAGGGACAAATGGCTACACCTTC.